A single sample is the source of the 31 T cell receptor beta chains below, sequenced in a study of preoperative IRX-2 immunotherapy in early breast cancer (dated by TCRdb to the late 2010s). The treatment or condition tag for this specimen amounts to: preoperative locoregional IRX-2 cytokine immunotherapy. The library was made by the immunoSEQ multiplex PCR assay. TCRdb limited this immuneACCESS table to in-frame rearrangements with V and J called. A share of clones is missing; checked studies link under half to unresolved V genes, and the rest is unexplained. This sample holds 25,000 to 35,000 clones; 70% to 85% were observed only once. Clones ranked in the top ten supply 3% to 3.5% of the sample. This sample was taken from a patient treated with IRX-2 immunotherapy. The receptor set was obtained from a human donor with breast cancer.

The rearrangement joins TRBV28 to TRBJ1-5; D is unclear. Trimming cost V 6 bases and J 8 bases, with 11 bases left between them. Germline loops: CDR1 MDHEN, CDR2 SYDVKM. The length of the CDR3 is 12 residues. The CDR3 DNA follows: TGTGCCAGCAGATCGATGGGTAAGCCCCAGCATTTT. This gives the protein CASRSMGKPQHF. The variable domain in full, with the rest retrieved from reference TRBV28 and TRBJ1-5, is DVKVTQSSRYLVKRTGEKVFLECVQDMDHENMFWYRQDPGLGLRLIYFSYDVKMKEKGDIPEGYSVSREKKERFSLILESASTNQTSMYLCASRSMGKPQHFGDGTRLSIL.

This chain links TRBV6-8 with TRBJ1-6; no firm D call. The ends were cut back, 5 bases at V and 7 bases at J, with 15 bases in the middle. The CDR3 covers 15 residues. CDR1 is MNHGY and CDR2 is SAAAGT in the germline V gene. DNA of the CDR3: TGTGCCAGCAGTCGTTCGCACGGTAGAAATTCACCCCTCCACTTT. This sequence encodes CASSRSHGRNSPLHF.

The chain uses TRBV5-1 and TRBJ1-2, with 9 bases identical to TRBD1. V trimming: 0 bases; J trimming: 4 bases; junction bases outside the gene matches: 10. Germline CDR1 is SGHRS and CDR2 is YFSETQ. The CDR3 consists of 17 residues. The CDR3, as DNA: TGCGCCAGCAGCTTGGGATCCGGGACAGGGCGGATCTATGGCTACACCTTC. Its translation is CASSLGSGTGRIYGYTF.

This clone has only a few counts. The chain joins TRBV11-3 to TRBJ2-7; the D gene could be TRBD1 or TRBD2 (6 bases each). The CDR3 length is 15 residues. V lost 3 bases to trimming and J lost 4 bases, with 16 bases between them. From germline, CDR1 is SGHNT and CDR2 YENEEA. DNA of the CDR3: TGTGCCAGCAGCTTTACAGGGCGAGGAGGGTACGAGCAGTACTTC. This sequence encodes CASSFTGRGGYEQYF.

The V and J genes are TRBV6-8 and TRBJ1-1; tentatively, D is TRBD1 (5 bases). Germline V gene data show CDR1 as MNHGY and CDR2 as SAAAGT. Trimming removed 0 bases at V and 10 bases at J, with 15 bases between. CDR3 length: 14 amino acids. Here the CDR3 reads CASSYSRVVLGAFF. CDR3 DNA: TGTGCCAGCAGTTACTCCAGGGTGGTATTAGGAGCTTTCTTT.

The V call is TRBV29-1, the J call TRBJ2-1; 11 bases line up with TRBD2. The CDR3 consists of 16 residues. With V trimmed by 0 bases and J by 7 bases, 8 bases remained unmatched. In germline, CDR1 is SQVTM, CDR2 ANQGSEA. The DNA of the CDR3 is TGCAGCGTTGAAGAGATAGCGGGAGGGCCTGGGAATGAGCAGTTCTTC. Residues: CSVEEIAGGPGNEQFF.

The V gene is TRBV7-8, the J gene TRBJ2-1; D gene uncertain. CDR1 and CDR2 from the germline V gene are SGHVS and FQNEAQ. The germline V and J ends were trimmed by 5 bases and 5 bases, with 10 bases remaining between them. CDR3 length equals 13 residues. CDR3 loop: CASSPLSHNEQFF. In DNA, the CDR3 is TGTGCCAGCAGCCCCCTCTCACACAATGAGCAGTTCTTC.

With respect to this clone: Germline is not matched at one junction end, which may reflect a read error. V and J are TRBV4-1 and TRBJ1-2; D unresolved. Per the germline V gene, CDR1 is MGHRA and CDR2 is YSYEKL. The CDR3 runs to 14 residues. The CDR3 reads CASSQEGFSYGYTF. Written as DNA, the CDR3 is TGCGCCAGCAGCCAAGAAGGCTTTTCCTATGGCTACACTTTC.

The chain combines TRBV6-8 with TRBJ1-1; no firm D call. CDR1 is MNHGY and CDR2 is SAAAGT in the germline V gene. This CDR3 has 15 residues. V shed 7 bases and J shed 0 bases, with 15 bases lying between them. The CDR3 DNA reads as TGTGCCAGCAATGTTGGGAGGCGGCTGAACACTGAAGCTTTCTTT. This codes for CASNVGRRLNTEAFF.

V usage is TRBV29-1 and J usage is TRBJ2-1; no definite D call. The CDR3 runs 16 residues. CDR1 SQVTM and CDR2 ANQGSEA come from the germline V gene. V lost 3 bases to trimming and J lost 2 bases, with 17 bases between them. DNA of the CDR3: TGCAGCGTTGAGGGTTACTCCCCCCTCGCCTACAATGAGCAGTTCTTC. This gives the protein CSVEGYSPLAYNEQFF.

The V call is TRBV28, the J call TRBJ1-2; TRBD1 agrees at 7 bases. The germline CDR1 and CDR2 sequences are MDHEN and SYDVKM. The trim removed 7 bases at V and 5 bases at J, leaving 10 bases unmatched. The CDR3 is 14 amino acids. In DNA, the CDR3 is TGTGCCAGCAACGAGAGGGGGCGTCTATATGGCTACACCTTC. It yields the protein CASNERGRLYGYTF.

The chain carries TRBV30 and TRBJ1-3; D uncertain. Germline loops: CDR1 GTSNPN, CDR2 SVGIG (reference sequence). Trimming cost V 0 bases and J 0 bases, with 9 bases left between them. This CDR3 spans 15 amino acids. The CDR3 DNA follows: TGTGCCTGGAGTGTAAGGCGTAGCTCTGGAAACACCATATATTTT. Protein product: CAWSVRRSSGNTIYF.

The chain joins TRBV5-1 to TRBJ2-7, with TRBD2 matching 7 bases. Germline V lookup: CDR1 SGHRS, CDR2 YFSETQ. CDR3 length equals 15 residues. V lost 2 bases to trimming and J lost 1 base; unmatched junction nucleotides: 6. CDR3 sequence reads: CASSFRGRGSYEQYF. The CDR3 nucleotides read TGCGCCAGCAGCTTTCGTGGGCGGGGGTCCTACGAGCAGTACTTC.

CDR3 sequence (DNA): TGTGCCAGCAAAACACAGGGGGCCGGGAATTCACCCCTCCACTTT. This translates into CASKTQGAGNSPLHF. The V gene is TRBV6-4, the J gene TRBJ1-6; 9 bases fit TRBD1. The CDR3 is 15 residues long. Looked up from germline, CDR1 is MRHNA and CDR2 is SNTAGT. V gave up 7 bases and J gave up 7 bases; unmatched junction bases: 8.

The chain is built from TRBV7-4 and TRBJ1-5; no clear D. Trimming took off 3 bases at V and 4 bases at J, with 7 bases between the two ends. This CDR3 is built from 13 residues. Germline lookup yields CDR1 SGHVT and CDR2 SQSDAQ. This chain's CDR3 is CASSFGQNQPQHF. CDR3 nucleotide sequence: TGTGCCAGCAGCTTCGGGCAGAATCAGCCCCAGCATTTT. Based on the CDR3 plus reference TRBV7-4 and TRBJ1-5, the full variable domain is GAGVSQSPRYKVAKRGRDVALRCDSISGHVTLYWYRQTLGQGSEVLTYSQSDAQRDKSGRPSGRFSAERPERSVSTLKIQRTEQGDSAVYLCASSFGQNQPQHFGDGTRLSIL.

The chain is built from TRBV28 and TRBJ2-1, with a tentative D call TRBD1 (6 bases). V was clipped by 5 bases and J by 4 bases, with 15 bases between them. CDR1 MDHEN and CDR2 SYDVKM come from the germline V gene. The CDR3 runs to 15 residues. CDR3 in DNA: TGTGCCAGCAGTCCTAACAGGGACAAATACAATGAGCAGTTCTTC. It yields the protein CASSPNRDKYNEQFF.

CDR3 region: CASSNTVPGLAKQFF. The CDR3 DNA follows: TGTGCCAGCAGCAATACTGTTCCGGGACTAGCGAAACAGTTCTTC. V is TRBV6-8 and J is TRBJ2-1; 10 bases are a match to TRBD2. The trim removed 6 bases at V and 13 bases at J, leaving 15 bases unmatched. The CDR3 runs to 15 residues. From germline, CDR1 is MNHGY and CDR2 SAAAGT.

This clone was seen only once. In DNA, the CDR3 is TGTGCCAGCAGCCAGAGGCCCCAAGAGACCCAGTACTTC. Amino acid sequence: CASSQRPQETQYF. The chain couples TRBV7-1 to TRBJ2-5; D unresolved. TRBV7-1 is recorded as an ORF, its role being uncertain. This CDR3 has 13 amino acids. V lost 5 bases, J lost 1 base, and 8 bases lay in between.

The rearrangement links TRBV28 to TRBJ1-1, with 8 positions matching TRBD1. The CDR3 contains 14 residues. Germline V gene lookup returns CDR1 MDHEN and CDR2 SYDVKM. V lost 5 bases, J lost 10 bases, and 12 bases stayed unmatched. The CDR3 loop reads CASSPSLGQGSAFF. The CDR3 DNA reads TGTGCCAGCAGTCCTTCCCTCGGACAGGGCTCAGCTTTCTTT.

This chain links TRBV6-8 with TRBJ2-5, with a tentative D call TRBD1 (5 bases). There are 15 residues in the CDR3. CDR1 is MNHGY and CDR2 is SAAAGT in the germline V gene. Trimming cost V 5 bases and J 4 bases, with 17 bases left between them. The CDR3 loop is CASSATQGFGETQYF. The CDR3 nucleotides are TGTGCCAGCAGTGCTACCCAGGGATTCGGAGAGACCCAGTACTTC.

The chain couples TRBV6-8 to TRBJ1-2; 11 nucleotides line up with TRBD1. Germline loops: CDR1 MNHGY, CDR2 SAAAGT. V was pared by 4 bases and J by 7 bases, with 8 bases of the junction left unmatched. The CDR3 length is 15 residues. The CDR3 protein is CASSSLDRGLGGYTF. The DNA of the CDR3 is TGTGCCAGCAGTTCCTTGGACAGGGGGCTTGGTGGCTACACCTTC.

The chain has TRBV6-8 and TRBJ1-5; 10 bases match TRBD1. V shed 6 bases and J 5 bases; nucleotides not matched to a gene: 7. The V gene's germline CDR1 is MNHGY and CDR2 SAAAGT. The CDR3 length is 15 residues. CDR3 amino acids: CASRTGTGDYQPQHF. DNA of the CDR3: TGTGCCAGCAGAACAGGGACAGGGGACTATCAGCCCCAGCATTTT.

This rearrangement joins TRBV23-1 to TRBJ2-7; possible D gene TRBD2, 6 bases. TRBV23-1 falls under the ORF class, with uncertain function. V lost 6 bases and J 7 bases, leaving 19 bases between the germline ends. The CDR3 has 14 residues. CDR3 sequence: CASSQNLGGMEQYF. CDR3 coding DNA: TGCGCCAGCAGCCAAAACCTCGGGGGTATGGAGCAGTACTTC.

This sequence joins TRBV9 and TRBJ1-4; 7 nucleotides line up with TRBD1. V trimming: 5 bases; J trimming: 8 bases; junction bases outside the gene matches: 18. Germline V gene data show CDR1 as SGDLS and CDR2 as YYNGEE. This CDR3 has 17 residues. The CDR3 sequence is CASSSSRVTGNGEKLFF. CDR3 in DNA: TGTGCCAGCAGTTCCAGCCGAGTGACAGGGAACGGAGAAAAACTGTTTTTT.

The chain has TRBV6-8 and TRBJ2-2; TRBD2 aligns across 8 bases. The CDR3 totals 17 residues. V shed 5 bases and J 7 bases; nucleotides not matched to a gene: 15. Germline-derived CDR1 and CDR2 are MNHGY and SAAAGT. Here the CDR3 DNA reads TGTGCCAGCAGTATCCTCCATAGCGGGATGGGAGTCGGGGAGCTGTTTTTT. This sequence encodes CASSILHSGMGVGELFF.

The chain recombines TRBV7-3 with TRBJ2-7, with 11 bases fitting TRBD1. The germline gives CDR1 SGHTA, CDR2 FQGTGA. V lost 1 base to trimming and J lost 7 bases; unmatched junction nucleotides: 30. The length of the CDR3 is 23 residues. CDR3 sequence (DNA): TGTGCCAGCAGCTTAAAACCGGACAGGGGGCAGGGACTAGCTTGGCGCGCGGTGAGAGAGCAGTACTTC. It codes for CASSLKPDRGQGLAWRAVREQYF. The full variable domain, in which reference TRBV7-3 and TRBJ2-7 provide the parts outside the CDR3, is GAGVSQTPSNKVTEKGKYVELRCDPISGHTALYWYRQSLGQGPEFLIYFQGTGAADDSGLPNDRFFAVRPEGSVSTLKIQRTERGDSAVYLCASSLKPDRGQGLAWRAVREQYFGPGTRLTVT.

This clone was detected only a few times. The chain links TRBV7-1 to TRBJ2-1; 7 nucleotides align to TRBD2. TRBV7-1 is an open reading frame, and its role is uncertain. The trim removed 4 bases at V and 3 bases at J, leaving 9 bases unmatched. The CDR3 totals 16 residues. The CDR3 sequence is CASSYTGTTLYNEQFF. The CDR3 coding sequence is TGTGCCAGCAGCTATACCGGGACTACCCTCTACAATGAGCAGTTCTTC.

This rearrangement joins TRBV6-7 to TRBJ2-1; TRBD1 agrees at 7 bases. TRBV6-7 qualifies as an ORF whose function is uncertain. After removal of 5 bases from V and 7 bases from J, the junction contained 5 bases not matched to a gene. This CDR3 contains 13 residues. The CDR3 region has the DNA TGTGCCAGCAGTGGGGACAGAGTAAATGAGCAGTTCTTC. Residues: CASSGDRVNEQFF.

The chain links TRBV5-1 to TRBJ2-2; D is perhaps TRBD1 or TRBD2 (5 bases each). The CDR3 consists of 14 residues. Germline lookup yields CDR1 SGHRS and CDR2 YFSETQ. Between the trimmed V and J ends, which lost 7 bases and 0 bases, there was a span of 10 bases. The CDR3 sequence: CASRWGSNTGELFF. The CDR3 nucleotides read TGCGCCAGCCGCTGGGGGTCGAACACCGGGGAGCTGTTTTTT.

A few counts support this clone. The chain recombines TRBV6-8 with TRBJ2-1; TRBD1 aligns across 9 bases. Germline CDR1 reads MNHGY; CDR2 reads SAAAGT. The V gene end was trimmed by 2 bases and the J gene end by 15 bases; junction bases not matched to a gene: 11. There are 14 residues in the CDR3. The CDR3 loop is CASSYGIAGQGPFF. The CDR3 nucleotides read TGTGCCAGCAGTTACGGTATAGCAGGACAGGGGCCGTTCTTC.

The chain carries TRBV11-3 and TRBJ2-7; 9 nucleotides align to TRBD1. The germline V gene encodes CDR1 SGHNT and CDR2 YENEEA. CDR3 length equals 15 residues. J gave up 13 bases and V 1 base, and 14 bases lay outside the gene matches. The CDR3: CASSLGDRGDRAEYF. Written as DNA, the CDR3 is TGTGCCAGCAGCTTAGGGGATAGGGGGGACAGGGCCGAATACTTC.